These 9 T cell receptor beta chains were sequenced from one sample in a study of a mutant IDH1 vaccine in newly diagnosed glioma. Libraries were prepared by immunoSEQ multiplex PCR; TCRdb keeps only in-frame clonotypes and omits some of them. This table holds some 70,000 clones, approximately 84% found once. For these receptors, no antigen is known. The time point here: week 35, safety follow-up. Mutant IDH1 20-mer peptide, at 300 ug, made up each vaccine dose, with topical imiquimod. The specimen was PBMCs, collected from a glioma patient whose treatment included an IDH1 peptide vaccine. These receptors originate from a man between 18 and 29 years old with glioma.

The V call is TRBV4-2, the J call TRBJ2-2; the D is unclear. The CDR3 loop spans 14 amino acids. Germline V gene lookup returns CDR1 LGHNA and CDR2 YNFKEQ. Trimming pared 4 bases from V and 7 bases from J, leaving 13 bases between. The CDR3 DNA follows: TGTGCCAGCAGCCCCGGCCGCCGTGGCGGGGAGCTGTTTTTT. Protein product: CASSPGRRGGELFF.

The V and J genes are TRBV7-8 and TRBJ1-2; D remains ambiguous. With 5 bases removed from V and 4 bases from J, the gap between germline ends came to 20 bases. This CDR3 contains 16 residues. CDR1 SGHVS and CDR2 FQNEAQ come from the germline V gene. The CDR3 sequence is CASSKIGQADAYGYTF. CDR3 coding DNA: TGTGCCAGCAGCAAAATAGGGCAGGCGGATGCCTATGGCTACACCTTC. The whole variable domain, filled in from reference TRBV7-8 and TRBJ1-2, reads GAGVSQSPRYKVAKRGQDVALRCDPISGHVSLFWYQQALGQGPEFLTYFQNEAQLDKSGLPSDRFFAERPEGSVSTLKIQRTQQEDSAVYLCASSKIGQADAYGYTFGSGTRLTVV.

In its sample, this clone was seen once. The chain uses TRBV18 and TRBJ1-2; 9 nucleotides align to TRBD1. CDR1 and CDR2 (germline): KGHSH, LQKENI. Trimming took 1 base from V and 3 from J; bases not matched to a gene: 9. The CDR3 sequence is 17 residues long. The CDR3 bases are TGTGCCAGCTCACCACAAATAAACAGGGGGCGCGACTATGGCTACACCTTC. This encodes CASSPQINRGRDYGYTF.

V gene TRBV18 combines with J gene TRBJ1-2; 7 nucleotides line up with TRBD1. Unmatched junction bases numbered 12, after V lost 4 bases and J lost 4 bases. CDR1 is KGHSH and CDR2 is LQKENI in the germline V gene. CDR3 length equals 16 residues. As DNA, the CDR3 is TGTGCCAGCTCACTCTCGGGACAGCGGAGCGGCTATGGCTACACCTTC. Translating gives CASSLSGQRSGYGYTF.

The genes are TRBV5-4 and TRBJ2-5; TRBD1 agrees at 9 bases. CDR1 SGHNT and CDR2 YYREEE come from the germline V gene (reference sequence). The CDR3 length is 16 residues. The J segment lost 4 bases and the V segment lost 4 bases, leaving 11 bases of the junction unmatched. The CDR3 reads CASSLNRGQASETQYF. CDR3 nucleotides: TGTGCCAGCAGCCTAAACAGGGGGCAGGCATCAGAGACCCAGTACTTC.

V usage is TRBV7-3 and J usage is TRBJ1-3; 7 bases line up with TRBD1. The germline V gene has CDR1 SGHTA and CDR2 FQGTGA. Trimming at V came to 1 base and at J to 7 bases, leaving 1 base not matched to a gene. The CDR3 has 13 residues. The CDR3 nucleotides read TGTGCCAGCAGCTTAAAGGGGGCGAACACCATATATTTT. It specifies CASSLKGANTIYF. The full variable domain, rest sourced from reference TRBV7-3 and TRBJ1-3, is GAGVSQTPSNKVTEKGKYVELRCDPISGHTALYWYRQSLGQGPEFLIYFQGTGAADDSGLPNDRFFAVRPEGSVSTLKIQRTERGDSAVYLCASSLKGANTIYFGEGSWLTVV.

The gene calls are TRBV18 and TRBJ1-2; 8 bases are shared with TRBD1. Germline loops: CDR1 KGHSH, CDR2 LQKENI. J gave up 4 bases and V 3 bases, and 7 bases lay outside the gene matches. The CDR3 is 15 residues long. This chain's CDR3 is CASSPRTGNFYGYTF. The DNA of the CDR3 is TGTGCCAGCTCACCCCGGACAGGGAACTTCTATGGCTACACCTTC.

With regard to this clone: The same CDR3 also results from other DNA sequences found in this sample. The gene calls are TRBV7-2 and TRBJ2-7, with 10 bases matching TRBD1. In germline, CDR1 is SGHTA, CDR2 FQGNSA. V was pared by 5 bases and J by 1 base, with 5 bases of the junction left unmatched. This CDR3 is 15 amino acids long. The CDR3 sequence is CASSPRDRGSYEQYF. DNA for the CDR3: TGTGCCAGCAGCCCCAGGGACAGGGGATCCTACGAGCAGTACTTC.

This clone was seen only a few times. This chain uses TRBV30 with TRBJ1-1; D is unclear. The CDR3 spans 15 residues. The germline gives CDR1 GTSNPN, CDR2 SVGIG (reference sequence). V was clipped by 0 bases and J by 1 base, with 12 bases between them. The CDR3 DNA reads TGTGCCTGGAGTGTAAATCCCCAGGCGAACACTGAAGCTTTCTTT. Translated: CAWSVNPQANTEAFF.